This T cell receptor beta chain was retrieved from a study of T cell repertoires in cytomegalovirus infection. Study outcomes and limitations: People with CMV and the relevant HLA were identified by cumulative public TCR beta family frequency.

This CDR3 spans 16 amino acids. Deletions cut 5 bases from V and 4 bases from J, with 20 bases between. The germline V gene has CDR1 SGHTA and CDR2 FQGTGA. As for this clonotype: Antigen: not known.

TCRdb re-called the reads with MiXCR, one entry per CDR3 protein. The table has hundreds of thousands of distinct CDR3 sequences, roughly a quarter seen once. The chain has TRBV7-3 and TRBJ2-5, with D maybe TRBD2 (6 bases). The origin of this receptor is a human donor in good health (CMV status not recorded). Some clones in this sample may be carry-over from other donors' samples. The sample was CD8+ T cells from PBMCs. DNA for the CDR3: TGTGCCAGCAGCCCGCCGATGAGACTAGTAAGAGAGACCCAGTACTTC. Translated, it gives CASSPPMRLVRETQYF.